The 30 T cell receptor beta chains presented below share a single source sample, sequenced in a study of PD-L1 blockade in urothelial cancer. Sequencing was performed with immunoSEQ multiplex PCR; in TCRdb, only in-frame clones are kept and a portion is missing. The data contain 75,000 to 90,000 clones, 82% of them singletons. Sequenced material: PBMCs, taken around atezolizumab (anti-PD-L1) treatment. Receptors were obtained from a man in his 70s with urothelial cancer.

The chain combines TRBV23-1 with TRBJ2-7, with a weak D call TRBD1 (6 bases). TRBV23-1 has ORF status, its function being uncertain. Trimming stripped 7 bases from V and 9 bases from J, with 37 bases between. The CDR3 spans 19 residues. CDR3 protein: CASTPTPYHFYRVPFPQYF. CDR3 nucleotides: TGCGCCAGCACCCCCACCCCTTACCATTTTTACAGGGTACCCTTCCCGCAGTACTTC.

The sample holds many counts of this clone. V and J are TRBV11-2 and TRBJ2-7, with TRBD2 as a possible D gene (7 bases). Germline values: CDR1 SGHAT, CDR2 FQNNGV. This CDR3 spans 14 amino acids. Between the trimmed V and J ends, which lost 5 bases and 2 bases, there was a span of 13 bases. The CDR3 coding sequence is TGTGCCAGCAGCCGGAGGGGGGGGACCTACGAGCAGTACTTC. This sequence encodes CASSRRGGTYEQYF. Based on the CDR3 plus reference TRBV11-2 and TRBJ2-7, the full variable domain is EAGVAQSPRYKIIEKRQSVAFWCNPISGHATLYWYQQILGQGPKLLIQFQNNGVVDDSQLPKDRFSAERLKGVDSTLKIQPAKLEDSAVYLCASSRRGGTYEQYFGPGTRLTVT.

The CDR3 DNA sequence: TGTGCCAGCAGCATACAGGGTGAGAGCTCCTACGAGCAGTACTTC. Protein: CASSIQGESSYEQYF. This chain joins TRBV7-2 and TRBJ2-7; a weak D match, TRBD1 (6 bases). The germline V gene encodes CDR1 SGHTA and CDR2 FQGNSA. CDR3 length equals 15 residues. The V end was cut by 5 bases, the J end by 0 bases, with 14 bases between.

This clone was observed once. CDR3 sequence reads: CASSYDNYEQYF. The CDR3 DNA follows: TGTGCCAGCAGTTATGACAACTACGAGCAGTACTTC. This sequence joins TRBV7-2 and TRBJ2-7; D gene ambiguous. This CDR3 spans 12 amino acids. Trimming stripped 6 bases from V and 3 bases from J, with 9 bases between. Per germline, CDR1 SGHTA and CDR2 FQGNSA.

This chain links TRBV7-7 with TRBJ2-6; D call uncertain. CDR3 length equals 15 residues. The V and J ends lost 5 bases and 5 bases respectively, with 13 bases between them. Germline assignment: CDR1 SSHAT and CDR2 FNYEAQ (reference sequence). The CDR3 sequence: CASSLNVSRANVLTF. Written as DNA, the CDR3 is TGTGCCAGCAGCCTAAACGTAAGTCGGGCCAACGTCCTGACTTTC.

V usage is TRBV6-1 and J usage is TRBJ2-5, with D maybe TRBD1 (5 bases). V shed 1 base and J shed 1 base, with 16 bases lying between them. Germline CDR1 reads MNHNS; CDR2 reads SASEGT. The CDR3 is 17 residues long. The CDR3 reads CASSEGRGVRVQETQYF. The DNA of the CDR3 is TGTGCCAGCAGTGAAGGAAGGGGTGTTAGGGTCCAAGAGACCCAGTACTTC.

CDR3 nucleotides: TGTGCCAGCTCACCGTCTGGAGGGTCCGGGGAGCTGTTTTTT. This codes for CASSPSGGSGELFF. The chain links TRBV18 to TRBJ2-2; tentative D call: TRBD2 (6 bases). V was trimmed by 3 bases and J by 6 bases, leaving 11 bases between them. The CDR3 is made up of 14 amino acids. Germline CDR1 and CDR2: KGHSH and LQKENI.

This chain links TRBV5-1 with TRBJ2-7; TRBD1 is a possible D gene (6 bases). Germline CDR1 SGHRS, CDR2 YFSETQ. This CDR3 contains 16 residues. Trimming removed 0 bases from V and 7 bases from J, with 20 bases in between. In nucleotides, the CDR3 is TGCGCCAGCAGCTTGGCCCCCGGGACAAATTTTCTGGAGCAGTACTTC. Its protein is CASSLAPGTNFLEQYF.

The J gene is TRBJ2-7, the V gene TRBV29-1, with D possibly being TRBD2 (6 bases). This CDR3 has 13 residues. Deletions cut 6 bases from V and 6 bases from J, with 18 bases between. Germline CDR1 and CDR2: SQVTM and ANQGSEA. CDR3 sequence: CSVEEGWGAEQYF. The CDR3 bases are TGCAGCGTCGAGGAGGGGTGGGGCGCCGAGCAGTACTTC.

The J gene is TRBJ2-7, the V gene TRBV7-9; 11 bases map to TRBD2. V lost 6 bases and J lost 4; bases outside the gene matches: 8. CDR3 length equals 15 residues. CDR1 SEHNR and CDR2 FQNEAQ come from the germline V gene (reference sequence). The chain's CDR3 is CASRRGTSGSYEQYF. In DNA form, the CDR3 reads TGTGCCAGCAGGCGGGGGACTAGCGGTTCTTACGAGCAGTACTTC.

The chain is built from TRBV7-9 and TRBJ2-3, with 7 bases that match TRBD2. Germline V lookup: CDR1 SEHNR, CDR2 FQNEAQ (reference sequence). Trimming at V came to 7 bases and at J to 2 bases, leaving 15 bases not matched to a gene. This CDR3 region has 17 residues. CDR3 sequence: CASTPGGGPSNTDTQYF. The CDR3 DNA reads TGTGCCAGCACCCCCGGGGGAGGGCCTAGTAACACAGATACGCAGTATTTT.

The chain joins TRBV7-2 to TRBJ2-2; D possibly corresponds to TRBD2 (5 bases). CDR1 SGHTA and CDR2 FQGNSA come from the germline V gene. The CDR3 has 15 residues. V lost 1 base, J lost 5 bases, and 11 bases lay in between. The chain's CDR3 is CASSLVGAVTGELFF. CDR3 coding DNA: TGTGCCAGCAGCTTAGTTGGAGCGGTTACCGGGGAGCTGTTTTTT. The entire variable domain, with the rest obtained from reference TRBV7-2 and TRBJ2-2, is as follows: GAGVSQSPSNKVTEKGKDVELRCDPISGHTALYWYRQSLGQGLEFLIYFQGNSAPDKSGLPSDRFSAERTGGSVSTLTIQRTQQEDSAVYLCASSLVGAVTGELFFGEGSRLTVL.

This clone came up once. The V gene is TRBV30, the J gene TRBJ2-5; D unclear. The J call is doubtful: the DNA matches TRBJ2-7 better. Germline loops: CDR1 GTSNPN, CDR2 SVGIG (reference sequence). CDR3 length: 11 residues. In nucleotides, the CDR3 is TGTGCCTGGAGTCAGGATTCCGAGCAGTACTTC. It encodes CAWSQDSEQYF.

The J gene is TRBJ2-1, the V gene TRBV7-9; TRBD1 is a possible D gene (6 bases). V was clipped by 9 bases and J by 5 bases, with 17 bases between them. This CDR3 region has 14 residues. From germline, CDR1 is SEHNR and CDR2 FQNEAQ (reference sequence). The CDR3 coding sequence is TGTGCCAGTAAACCCGGGACATCTCACAATGAGCAGTTCTTC. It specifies CASKPGTSHNEQFF.

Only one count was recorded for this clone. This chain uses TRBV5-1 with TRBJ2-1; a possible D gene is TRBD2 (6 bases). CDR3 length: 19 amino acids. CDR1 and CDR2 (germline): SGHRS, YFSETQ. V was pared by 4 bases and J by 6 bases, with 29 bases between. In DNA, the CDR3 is TGCGCCAGCAGCCCCCGGGGTGTCAGGGCGGCGGGGCCATCCAATGAGCAGTTCTTC. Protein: CASSPRGVRAAGPSNEQFF.

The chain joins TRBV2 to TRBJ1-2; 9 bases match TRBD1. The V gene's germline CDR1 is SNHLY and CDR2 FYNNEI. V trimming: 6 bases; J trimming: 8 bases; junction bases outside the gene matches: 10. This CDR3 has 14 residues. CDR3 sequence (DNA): TGTGCCAGCAGCTTGGGACAGGGTAGGGAGGGCTACACCTTC. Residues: CASSLGQGREGYTF.

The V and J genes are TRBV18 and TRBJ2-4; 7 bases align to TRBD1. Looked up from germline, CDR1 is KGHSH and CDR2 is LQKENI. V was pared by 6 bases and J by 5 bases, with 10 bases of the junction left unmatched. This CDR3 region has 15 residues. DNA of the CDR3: TGTGCCAGCTCGCCGAGGGACAGCTTACAAAACATTCAGTACTTC. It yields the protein CASSPRDSLQNIQYF.

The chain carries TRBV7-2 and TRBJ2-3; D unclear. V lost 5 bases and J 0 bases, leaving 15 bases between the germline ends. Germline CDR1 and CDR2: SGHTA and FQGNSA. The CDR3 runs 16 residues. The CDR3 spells CASSPLERSSTDTQYF. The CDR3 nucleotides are TGTGCCAGCAGCCCCCTGGAGCGTTCTAGCACAGATACGCAGTATTTT. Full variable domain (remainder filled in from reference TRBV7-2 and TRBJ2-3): GAGVSQSPSNKVTEKGKDVELRCDPISGHTALYWYRQSLGQGLEFLIYFQGNSAPDKSGLPSDRFSAERTGGSVSTLTIQRTQQEDSAVYLCASSPLERSSTDTQYFGPGTRLTVL.

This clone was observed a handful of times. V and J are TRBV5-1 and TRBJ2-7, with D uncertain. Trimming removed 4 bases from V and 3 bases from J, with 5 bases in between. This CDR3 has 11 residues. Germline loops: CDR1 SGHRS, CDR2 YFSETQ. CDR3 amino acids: CASSLYYEQYF. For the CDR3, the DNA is TGCGCCAGCAGCCTATACTACGAGCAGTACTTC.

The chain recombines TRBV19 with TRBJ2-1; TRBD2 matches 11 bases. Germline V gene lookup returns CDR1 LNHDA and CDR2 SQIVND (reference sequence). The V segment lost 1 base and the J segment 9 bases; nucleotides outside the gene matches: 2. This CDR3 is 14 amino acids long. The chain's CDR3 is CASSIGLAGGEQFF. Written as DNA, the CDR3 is TGTGCCAGTAGTATAGGGCTAGCGGGAGGTGAGCAGTTCTTC.

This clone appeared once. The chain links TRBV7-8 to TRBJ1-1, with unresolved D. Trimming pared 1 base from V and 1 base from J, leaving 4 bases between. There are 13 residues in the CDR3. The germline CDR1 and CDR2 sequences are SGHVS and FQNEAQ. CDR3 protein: CASSLGQNTEAFF. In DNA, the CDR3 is TGTGCCAGCAGCTTAGGACAGAACACTGAAGCTTTCTTT.

As DNA, the CDR3 is TGTGCCAGCAGTGAACATGGGACTAGCGGGGGTTTCCGGGAGACCCAGTACTTC. Protein product: CASSEHGTSGGFRETQYF. The chain carries TRBV6-1 and TRBJ2-5; 14 bases align to TRBD2. The V gene end was trimmed by 2 bases and the J gene end by 5 bases; junction bases not matched to a gene: 10. The germline CDR1 and CDR2 sequences are MNHNS and SASEGT. This CDR3 is 18 amino acids long.

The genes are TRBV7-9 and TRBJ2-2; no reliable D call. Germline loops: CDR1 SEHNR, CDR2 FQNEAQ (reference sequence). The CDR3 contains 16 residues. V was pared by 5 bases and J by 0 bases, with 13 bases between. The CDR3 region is CASSPPLRSNTGELFF. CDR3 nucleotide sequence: TGTGCCAGCAGCCCCCCGTTGAGATCGAACACCGGGGAGCTGTTTTTT.

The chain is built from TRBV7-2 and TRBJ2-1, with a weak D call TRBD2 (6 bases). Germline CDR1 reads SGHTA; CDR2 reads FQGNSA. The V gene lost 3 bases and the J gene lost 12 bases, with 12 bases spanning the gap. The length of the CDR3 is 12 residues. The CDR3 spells CASSFSGTVQFF. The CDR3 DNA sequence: TGTGCCAGCAGCTTCTCCGGGACTGTGCAGTTCTTC. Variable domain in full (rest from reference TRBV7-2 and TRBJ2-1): GAGVSQSPSNKVTEKGKDVELRCDPISGHTALYWYRQSLGQGLEFLIYFQGNSAPDKSGLPSDRFSAERTGGSVSTLTIQRTQQEDSAVYLCASSFSGTVQFFGPGTRLTVL.

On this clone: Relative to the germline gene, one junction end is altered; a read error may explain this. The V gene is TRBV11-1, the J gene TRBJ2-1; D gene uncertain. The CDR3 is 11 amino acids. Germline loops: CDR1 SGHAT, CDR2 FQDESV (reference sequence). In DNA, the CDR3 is TGTGCCAGCAGCTCCTTCAATGAGCAGTTCTTC. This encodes CASSSFNEQFF.

The CDR3 DNA reads as TGTGCCAGCATCAGCTCTGGAAACACCATATATTTT. Its translation is CASISSGNTIYF. V and J are TRBV2 and TRBJ1-3; D is unclear. Germline V gives CDR1 SNHLY, CDR2 FYNNEI. This CDR3 is built from 12 residues. Trimming stripped 7 bases from V and 0 bases from J, with 4 bases between.

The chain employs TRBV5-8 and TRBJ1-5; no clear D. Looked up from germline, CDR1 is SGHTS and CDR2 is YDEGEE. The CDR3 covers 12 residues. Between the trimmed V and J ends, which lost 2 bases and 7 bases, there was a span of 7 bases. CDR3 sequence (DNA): TGTGCCAGCAGCTTTAGCCGGCAGCCCCAGCATTTT. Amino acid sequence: CASSFSRQPQHF.

The CDR3 region is CASSSSGDGSPLHF. CDR3 sequence (DNA): TGTGCCAGCTCCTCATCGGGGGACGGTTCACCCCTCCACTTT. The chain uses TRBV6-1 and TRBJ1-6; D possibly corresponds to TRBD1 (5 bases). Germline V lookup: CDR1 MNHNS, CDR2 SASEGT. V lost 8 bases and J 9 bases, leaving 17 bases between the germline ends. This CDR3 region has 14 residues.

The CDR3 sequence is CAISESPSGADYNEQFF. The DNA for the CDR3 is TGTGCCATCAGTGAGTCGCCTAGCGGGGCCGATTACAATGAGCAGTTCTTC. The rearrangement links TRBV10-3 to TRBJ2-1, with TRBD2 matching over 9 bases. With 0 bases clipped from V and 4 bases from J, the junction kept 7 bases outside the gene matches. This CDR3 has 17 residues. The germline CDR1 and CDR2 sequences are ENHRY and SYGVKD.

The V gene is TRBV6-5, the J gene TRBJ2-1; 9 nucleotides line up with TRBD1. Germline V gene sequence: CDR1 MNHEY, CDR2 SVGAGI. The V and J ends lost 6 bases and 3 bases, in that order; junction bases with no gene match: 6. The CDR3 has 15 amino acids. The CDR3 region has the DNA TGTGCCAGCAGCTGGGGACAGGGAGACTACAATGAGCAGTTCTTC. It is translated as CASSWGQGDYNEQFF.